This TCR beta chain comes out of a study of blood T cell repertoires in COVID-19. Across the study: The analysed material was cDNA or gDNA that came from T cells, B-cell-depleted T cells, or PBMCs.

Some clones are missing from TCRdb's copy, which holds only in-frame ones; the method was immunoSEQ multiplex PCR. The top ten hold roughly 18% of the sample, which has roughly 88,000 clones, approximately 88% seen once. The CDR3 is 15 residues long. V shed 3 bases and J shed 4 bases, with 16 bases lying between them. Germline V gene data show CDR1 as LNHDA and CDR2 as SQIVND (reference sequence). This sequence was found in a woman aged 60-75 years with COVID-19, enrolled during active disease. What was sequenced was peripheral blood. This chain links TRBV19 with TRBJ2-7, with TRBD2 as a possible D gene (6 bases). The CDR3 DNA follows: TGTGCCAGTAGTATTTTGTGGGGGGACTCGTACGAGCAGTACTTC. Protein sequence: CASSILWGDSYEQYF.